A single sample is the source of the 9 T cell receptor beta chains below, sequenced in a study of shared clonotypes between healthy human individuals. This table comes from immunoSEQ multiplex PCR, and its TCRdb copy is limited to in-frame clones, with some not included. The profile shows about 2 million clones, less than 95% of them singletons. Naivety among CD8 cells was defined by CD45RO negativity and positive CCR7 selection, thereby excluding terminally differentiated effector memory CD45RA+ cells. The sequenced sample was naive CD8+ T cells sorted from blood. The source is a man aged 18 to 29 in good health.

The genes are TRBV7-9 and TRBJ2-7; TRBD1 might be the D (5 bases). V was pared by 4 bases and J by 3 bases, with 16 bases between. Per germline, CDR1 SEHNR and CDR2 FQNEAQ (reference sequence). The CDR3 extends over 15 amino acids. CDR3 sequence reads: CASSSPTEKVYEQYF. In DNA, the CDR3 is TGTGCCAGCAGCTCCCCGACAGAGAAAGTCTACGAGCAGTACTTC.

The sample holds a few counts of this clone. The chain employs TRBV6-5 and TRBJ1-5, with 11 nucleotides matching TRBD1. The CDR3 contains 15 residues. J gave up 5 bases and V 6 bases, and 6 bases lay outside the gene matches. Germline V gene sequence: CDR1 MNHEY, CDR2 SVGAGI. Written as DNA, the CDR3 is TGTGCCAGCAGGAGGACAGGGGGCGTGTATCAGCCCCAGCATTTT. Translation gives CASRRTGGVYQPQHF.

The genes are TRBV6-1 and TRBJ1-5, with a possible D match to TRBD1 (6 bases). This CDR3 spans 12 amino acids. Germline lookup yields CDR1 MNHNS and CDR2 SASEGT. Trimming cost V 10 bases and J 6 bases, with 13 bases left between them. CDR3 amino acids: CATNRESQPQHF. The CDR3 region has the DNA TGTGCCACCAACAGGGAGAGTCAGCCCCAGCATTTT.

J is TRBJ2-5 and V is TRBV7-9; the D gene could be TRBD1 or TRBD2 (6 bases each). The J call may be faulty, since TRBJ2-7 better matches the DNA end. The CDR3 consists of 14 residues. In germline, CDR1 is SEHNR, CDR2 FQNEAQ (reference sequence). The CDR3, as DNA: TGTGCCAGCAGCTCGCGGGACAACGCCTACGAGCAGTACTTC. This translates into CASSSRDNAYEQYF.

The rearrangement uses TRBV27 and TRBJ2-1; 7 bases are shared with TRBD2. The CDR3 runs 16 residues. Unmatched junction bases numbered 8, after V lost 1 base and J lost 5 bases. The germline V gene has CDR1 MNHEY and CDR2 SMNVEV (reference sequence). The DNA of the CDR3 is TGTGCCAGCAGTTTATATGCGGGAGCAATGAACAATGAGCAGTTCTTC. It translates to CASSLYAGAMNNEQFF.

The chain uses TRBV5-1 and TRBJ2-3, with D perhaps TRBD1 or TRBD2 (5 bases each). The CDR3 is 16 amino acids. Looked up from germline, CDR1 is SGHRS and CDR2 is YFSETQ. The V and J ends lost 3 bases and 2 bases respectively, with 16 bases between them. CDR3 loop: CASSSPRDGHTDTQYF. The CDR3 region has the DNA TGCGCCAGCAGCTCCCCCCGGGACGGACACACAGATACGCAGTATTTT.

The chain combines TRBV10-2 with TRBJ2-7; TRBD2 is a possible D gene (5 bases). The germline V gene has CDR1 WSHSY and CDR2 SAAADI. Trimming took 2 bases from V and 6 from J, leaving 8 bases between them. The CDR3 length is 12 residues. CDR3 residues: CASSEAGGEQYF. The CDR3 DNA reads as TGCGCCAGCAGTGAGGCAGGAGGCGAGCAGTACTTC.

The chain uses TRBV10-2 and TRBJ2-7; D is uncertain. V was pared by 3 bases and J by 0 bases, with 6 bases between. This CDR3 is built from 13 residues. Looked up from germline, CDR1 is WSHSY and CDR2 is SAAADI. The CDR3 region has the DNA TGCGCCAGCAGTGAACTATACTCCTACGAGCAGTACTTC. Translating gives CASSELYSYEQYF.

This clone was observed many times. This sequence joins TRBV6-6 and TRBJ2-5; weak D call: TRBD2 (5 bases). The germline CDR1 and CDR2 sequences are MNHNY and SVGAGI (reference sequence). This CDR3 has 14 residues. V was pared by 7 bases and J by 0 bases, with 12 bases between. CDR3 in amino acids: CASTGTRNQETQYF. The CDR3 DNA is TGTGCCAGCACCGGAACTAGGAACCAAGAGACCCAGTACTTC.